This T cell receptor (beta chain) was recovered during a study of blood T cell repertoires in COVID-19. Study in general: Material from acute and convalescent COVID-19 was sourced from the United States, Italy and Spain. T cells, B-cell-depleted T cells, or PBMCs provided the cDNA or gDNA that served as material.

The CDR3 is 14 amino acids. Germline V CDR1 and CDR2: MNHEY, SMNVEV (reference sequence). Trimming took 1 base from V and 4 from J, leaving 10 bases between them. As processed by the authors: Using reference gene primer amplification, nucleated cell counts were estimated. Using immunoSEQ multiplex PCR, the repertoire was profiled, and TCRdb retains in-frame clones only, with some absent. D and trimming were read from the DNA, whereas the V and J calls and clone size are those reported in that table. The table shows around 70,000 clones, with about 82% occurring only once. The sequenced sample consisted of peripheral blood. This sequence originates from a man aged 50 or older with acute or convalescent COVID-19. V and J are TRBV27 and TRBJ1-1, with a possible D match to TRBD1 (5 bases). The CDR3 sequence is CASSLFRGGTEAFF. Written as DNA, the CDR3 is TGTGCCAGCAGTTTATTTCGGGGGGGCACTGAAGCTTTCTTT.